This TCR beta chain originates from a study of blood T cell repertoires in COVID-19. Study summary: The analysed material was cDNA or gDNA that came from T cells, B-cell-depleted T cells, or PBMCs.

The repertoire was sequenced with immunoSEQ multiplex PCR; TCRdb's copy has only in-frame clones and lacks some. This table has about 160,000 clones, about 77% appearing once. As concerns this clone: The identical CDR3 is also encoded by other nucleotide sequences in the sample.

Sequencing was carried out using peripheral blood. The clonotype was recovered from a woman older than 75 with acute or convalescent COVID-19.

CDR3 nucleotides: TGTGCCAGCAGCCATCGGGACAGGGGCACTGAAGCTTTCTTT. Protein sequence: CASSHRDRGTEAFF. V and J are TRBV3-1 (or the pseudogene TRBV3-2) and TRBJ1-1; the match to TRBD1 covers 10 bases. The CDR3 loop spans 14 amino acids. Germline loops: CDR1 LGHDT, CDR2 YNNKEL (reference sequence). Germline trimming cut 3 bases from V and 4 bases from J; bases unmatched to any gene: 2.